This entry concerns a single T cell receptor beta chain. The target antigen is unknown. V was trimmed by 3 bases and J by 0 bases, leaving 7 bases between them. CDR3 length: 14 residues. The V gene's germline CDR1 is SGDLS and CDR2 YYNGEE. TCRdb's table, derived via immunoSEQ multiplex PCR, lists solely in-frame clones and lacks some. The sample lists 1.5 million to 2.5 million clones; roughly 95% were seen once. This record comes from a study of shared clonotypes between healthy human individuals. Study-wide results and limits: Memory subsets generally showed smaller estimated richness than naive subsets did.

The naive CD8 fraction comprised CD45RO-negative cells positively selected for CCR7 and excluded terminally differentiated effector memory CD45RA+ cells. The clonotype comes from a man aged 18 to 30 in good health. The genes are TRBV9 and TRBJ1-3; D is undetermined. Sequences were obtained from naive CD8+ T cells sorted from blood. Here the CDR3 reads CASSGRVSGNTIYF. Here the CDR3 DNA reads TGTGCCAGCAGCGGGAGGGTCTCTGGAAACACCATATATTTT.